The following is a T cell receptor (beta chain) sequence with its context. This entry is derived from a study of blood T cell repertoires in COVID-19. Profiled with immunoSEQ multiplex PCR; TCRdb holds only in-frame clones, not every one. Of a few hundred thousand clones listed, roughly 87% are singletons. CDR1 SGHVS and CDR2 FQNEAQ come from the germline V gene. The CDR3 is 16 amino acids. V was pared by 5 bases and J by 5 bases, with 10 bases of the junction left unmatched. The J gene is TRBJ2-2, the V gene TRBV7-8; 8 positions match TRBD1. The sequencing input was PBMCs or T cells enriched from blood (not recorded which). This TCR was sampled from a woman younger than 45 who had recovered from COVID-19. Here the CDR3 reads CASSPRTGSGTGELFF. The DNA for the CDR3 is TGTGCCAGCAGCCCCAGGACAGGGTCTGGGACCGGGGAGCTGTTTTTT.